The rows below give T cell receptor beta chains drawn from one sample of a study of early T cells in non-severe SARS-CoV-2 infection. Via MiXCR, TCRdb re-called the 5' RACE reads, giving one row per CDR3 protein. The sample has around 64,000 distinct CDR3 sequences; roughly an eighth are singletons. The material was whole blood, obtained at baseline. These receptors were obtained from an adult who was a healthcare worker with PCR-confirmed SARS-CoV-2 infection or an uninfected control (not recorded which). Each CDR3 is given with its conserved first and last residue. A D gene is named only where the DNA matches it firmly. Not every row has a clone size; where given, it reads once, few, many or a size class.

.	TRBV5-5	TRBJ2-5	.	CASSFEGGAGETQYF	TGTGCCAGCAGCTTTGAGGGAGGCGCGGGAGAGACCCAGTACTTC
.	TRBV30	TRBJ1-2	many	CAWSVQGYGYTF	TGTGCCTGGAGTGTACAAGGCTATGGCTACACCTTC
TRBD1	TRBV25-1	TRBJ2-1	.	CASSETQGLINEQFF	TGTGCCAGCAGTGAAACACAGGGGCTAATCAATGAGCAGTTCTTC
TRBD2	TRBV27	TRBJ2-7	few	CASTPRLAGHSYEQYF	TGTGCCAGCACCCCAAGACTAGCGGGGCACTCCTACGAGCAGTACTTC
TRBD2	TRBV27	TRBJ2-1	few	CASSPILAGEQFF	TGTGCCAGCAGTCCTATACTAGCGGGTGAGCAGTTCTTC
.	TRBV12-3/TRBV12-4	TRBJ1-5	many	CASSRDFWRNSNQPQHF	TGTGCCAGCAGTCGGGACTTTTGGCGGAATAGCAATCAGCCCCAGCATTTT
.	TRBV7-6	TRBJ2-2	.	CATWQGGTGELFF	TGTGCCACCTGGCAGGGAGGCACCGGGGAGCTGTTTTTT
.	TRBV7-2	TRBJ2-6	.	CASSRDSYASGANVLTF	TGTGCCAGCAGCCGCGACAGCTATGCCTCTGGGGCCAACGTCCTGACTTTC
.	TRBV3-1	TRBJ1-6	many	CASSQDAAGRSYNSPLHF	TGTGCCAGCAGCCAAGATGCGGCAGGCCGCTCCTATAATTCACCCCTCCACTTT